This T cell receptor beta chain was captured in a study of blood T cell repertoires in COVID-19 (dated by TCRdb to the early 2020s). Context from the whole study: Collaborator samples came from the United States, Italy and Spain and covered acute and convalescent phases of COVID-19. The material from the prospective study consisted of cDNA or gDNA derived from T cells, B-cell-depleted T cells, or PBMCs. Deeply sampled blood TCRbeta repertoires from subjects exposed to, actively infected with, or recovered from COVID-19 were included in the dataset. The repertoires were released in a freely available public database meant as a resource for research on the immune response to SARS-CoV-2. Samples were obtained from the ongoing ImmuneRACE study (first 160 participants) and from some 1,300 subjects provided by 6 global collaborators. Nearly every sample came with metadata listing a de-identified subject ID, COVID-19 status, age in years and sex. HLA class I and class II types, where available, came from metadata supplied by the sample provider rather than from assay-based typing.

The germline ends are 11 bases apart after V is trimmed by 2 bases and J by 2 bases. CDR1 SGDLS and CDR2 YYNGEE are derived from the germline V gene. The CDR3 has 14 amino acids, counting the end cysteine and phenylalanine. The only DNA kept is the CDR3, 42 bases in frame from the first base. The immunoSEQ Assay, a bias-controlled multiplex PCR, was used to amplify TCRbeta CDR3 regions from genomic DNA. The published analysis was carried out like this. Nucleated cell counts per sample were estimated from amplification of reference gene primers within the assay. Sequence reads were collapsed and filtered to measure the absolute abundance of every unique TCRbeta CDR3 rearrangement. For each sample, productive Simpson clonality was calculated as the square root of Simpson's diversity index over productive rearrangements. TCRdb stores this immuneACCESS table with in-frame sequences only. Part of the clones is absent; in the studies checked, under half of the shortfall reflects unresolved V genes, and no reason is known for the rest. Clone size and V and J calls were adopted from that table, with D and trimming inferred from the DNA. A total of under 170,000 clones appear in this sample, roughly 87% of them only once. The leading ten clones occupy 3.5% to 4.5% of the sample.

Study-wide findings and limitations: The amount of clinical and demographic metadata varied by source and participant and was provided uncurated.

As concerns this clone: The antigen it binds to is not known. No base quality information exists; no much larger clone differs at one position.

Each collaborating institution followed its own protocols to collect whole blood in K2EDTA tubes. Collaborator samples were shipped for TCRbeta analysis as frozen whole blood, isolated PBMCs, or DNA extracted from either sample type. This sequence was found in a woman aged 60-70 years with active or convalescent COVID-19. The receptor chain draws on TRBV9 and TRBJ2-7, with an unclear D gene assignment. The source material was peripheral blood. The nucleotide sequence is TGTGCCAGCAGCGTTGCCAGTCAGGCCTACGAGCAGTACTTC. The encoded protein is CASSVASQAYEQYF.